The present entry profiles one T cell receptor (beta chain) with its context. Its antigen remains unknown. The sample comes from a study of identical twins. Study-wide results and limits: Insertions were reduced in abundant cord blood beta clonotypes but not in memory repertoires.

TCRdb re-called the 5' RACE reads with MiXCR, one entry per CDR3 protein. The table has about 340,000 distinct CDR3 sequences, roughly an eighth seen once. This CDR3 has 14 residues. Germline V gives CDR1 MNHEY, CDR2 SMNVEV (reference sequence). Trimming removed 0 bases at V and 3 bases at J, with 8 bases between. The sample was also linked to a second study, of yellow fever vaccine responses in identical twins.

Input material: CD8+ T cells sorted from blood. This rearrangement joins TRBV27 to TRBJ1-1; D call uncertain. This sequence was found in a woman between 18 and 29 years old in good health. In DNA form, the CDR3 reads TGTGCCAGCAGTTTATCACTCCCCCACACTGAAGCTTTCTTT. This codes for CASSLSLPHTEAFF.